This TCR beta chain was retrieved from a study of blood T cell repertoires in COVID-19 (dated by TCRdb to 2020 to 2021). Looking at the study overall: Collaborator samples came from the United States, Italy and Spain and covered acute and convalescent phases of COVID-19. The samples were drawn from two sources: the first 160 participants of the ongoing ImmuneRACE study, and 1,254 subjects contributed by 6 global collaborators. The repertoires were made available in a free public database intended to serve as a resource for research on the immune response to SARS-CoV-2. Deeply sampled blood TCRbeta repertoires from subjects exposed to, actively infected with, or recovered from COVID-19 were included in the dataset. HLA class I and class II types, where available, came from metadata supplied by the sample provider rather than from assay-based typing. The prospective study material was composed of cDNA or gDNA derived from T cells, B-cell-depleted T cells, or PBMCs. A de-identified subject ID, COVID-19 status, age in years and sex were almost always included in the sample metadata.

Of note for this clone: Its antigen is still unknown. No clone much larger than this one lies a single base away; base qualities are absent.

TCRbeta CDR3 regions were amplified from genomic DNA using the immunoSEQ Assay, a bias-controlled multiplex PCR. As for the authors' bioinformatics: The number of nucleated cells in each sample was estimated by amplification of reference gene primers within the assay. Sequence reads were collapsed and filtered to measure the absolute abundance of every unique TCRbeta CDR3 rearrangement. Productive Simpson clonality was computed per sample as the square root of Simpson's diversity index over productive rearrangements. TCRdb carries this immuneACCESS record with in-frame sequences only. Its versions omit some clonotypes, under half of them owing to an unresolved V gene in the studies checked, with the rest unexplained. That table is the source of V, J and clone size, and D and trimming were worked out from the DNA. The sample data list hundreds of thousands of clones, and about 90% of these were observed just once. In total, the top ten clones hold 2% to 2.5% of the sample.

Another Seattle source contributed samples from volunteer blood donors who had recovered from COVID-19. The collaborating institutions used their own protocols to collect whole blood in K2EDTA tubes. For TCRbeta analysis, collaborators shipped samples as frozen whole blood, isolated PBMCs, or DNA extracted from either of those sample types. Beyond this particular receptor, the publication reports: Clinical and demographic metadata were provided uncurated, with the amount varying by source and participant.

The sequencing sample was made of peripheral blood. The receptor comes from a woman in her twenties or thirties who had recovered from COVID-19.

The DNA sequence is TGCAGCGTTGAAGATGGGAGGATTGAAGCTTTCTTT. Its protein is CSVEDGRIEAFF. The chain couples TRBV29-1 to TRBJ1-1; the D gene is not confidently resolved. CDR1 and CDR2 were assigned from the germline V gene as SQVTM and ANQGSEA. The CDR3 runs 12 amino acids, cysteine and phenylalanine included. Kept here is only the CDR3 DNA, which spans 36 bases and is read in frame from base 1. Relative to germline, V is 0 bases shorter and J is 7 bases shorter, with 9 bases between their ends.